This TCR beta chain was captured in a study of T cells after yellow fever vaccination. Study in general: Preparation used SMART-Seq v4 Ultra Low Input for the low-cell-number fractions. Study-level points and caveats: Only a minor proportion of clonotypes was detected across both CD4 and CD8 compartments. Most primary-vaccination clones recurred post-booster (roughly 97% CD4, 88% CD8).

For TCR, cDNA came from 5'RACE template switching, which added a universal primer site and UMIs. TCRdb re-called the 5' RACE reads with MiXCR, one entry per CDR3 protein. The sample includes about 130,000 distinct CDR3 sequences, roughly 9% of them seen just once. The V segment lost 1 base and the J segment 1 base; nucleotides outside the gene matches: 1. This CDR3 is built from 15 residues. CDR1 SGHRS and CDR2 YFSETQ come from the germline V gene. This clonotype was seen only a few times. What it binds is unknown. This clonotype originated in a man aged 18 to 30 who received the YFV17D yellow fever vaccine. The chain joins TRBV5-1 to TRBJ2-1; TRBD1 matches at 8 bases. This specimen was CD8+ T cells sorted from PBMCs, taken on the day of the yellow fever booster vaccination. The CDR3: CASSLRDRSYNEQFF. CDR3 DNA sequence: TGCGCCAGCAGCTTGCGGGACAGGTCCTACAATGAGCAGTTCTTC.